The source of this T cell receptor (beta chain) is a study of prognosis after radiotherapy for stage I lung cancer. Two-round multiplex PCR, the amplification method, yielded TCR beta CDR3 from genomic DNA. First-round PCR used primers specific to each TRBV and TRBJ gene. One entry per CDR3 protein, called by TCRdb with MiXCR from the multiplex PCR reads. There are 25,000 to 35,000 distinct CDR3 sequences in the sample; approximately 30% occur only once, and more than 30% lies in the top ten. This CDR3 has 13 amino acids. Per germline, CDR1 SNHLY and CDR2 FYNNEI. The germline V and J ends were trimmed by 8 bases and 2 bases, with 12 bases remaining between them. The sample holds many counts of this clonotype.

The rearrangement joins TRBV2 to TRBJ2-5; D perhaps matches TRBD2 (7 bases). This TCR came from a donor over 45 with non-small cell lung cancer. Sample: PBMCs, taken before or after stereotactic body radiation therapy (not recorded which). The CDR3 loop is CASGGDTQETQYF. In nucleotides, the CDR3 is TGTGCCAGCGGGGGGGACACGCAAGAGACCCAGTACTTC.